This T cell receptor beta chain was recovered during a study of monozygotic twins with inflammatory bowel disease. An amount of about 3,300 ng of total RNA was used for each TCR library. Reanalyzing the 5' RACE reads, TCRdb keeps one entry per CDR3 protein, without DNA. Its table lists about 300,000 distinct CDR3 sequences. With respect to this clonotype: Its antigen is unknown.

Study conclusions and caveats: Twins with IBD had fewer clonotypes in common with others than healthy twins, particularly during disease activity.

The source is a human donor with ulcerative colitis or Crohn's disease, or a healthy co-twin of an affected twin (not recorded which). The sequenced sample consisted of blood.

The CDR3 loop reads CSARTGASNQPQHF. The chain is built from TRBV20-1 and TRBJ1-5; TCRdb's assignment of TRBD1 cannot be checked, as there is no DNA. This CDR3 spans 14 amino acids. Looked up from germline, CDR1 is DFQATT and CDR2 is SNEGSKA (reference sequence).